The clone carrying this T cell receptor beta chain was detected only a few times. Its antigen is unidentified. This record comes from a study of beta chain features in type 1 diabetes. Study-wide points: In every one of the four CD4+ subsets, TCRB CDR3s were moderately but significantly shorter in Type 1 diabetes patients. Patients with type 1 diabetes showed fewer VDJ junction insertions and more deletions.

This CDR3 region has 16 residues. Trimming left V 4 bases short and J 6 bases short, with 23 bases between. Germline V CDR1 and CDR2: SGHNT, YYREEE (reference sequence). Expressed TCRB transcripts were sequenced because the isolated RNA had all been reverse transcribed beforehand. This table comes from immunoSEQ multiplex PCR, and its TCRdb copy is limited to in-frame clones, with some not included. Of some 270,000 clones listed, under 13% are singletons. The chain combines TRBV5-4 with TRBJ2-7; a weak D match, TRBD2 (6 bases). The source is a man aged 30 to 39 with type 1 diabetes. The specimen sequenced was naive CD4+ T cells from blood. CDR3 nucleotide sequence: TGTGCCAGCAGCATACCTGTGGCAGGGAGGTTCTCCGAGCAGTACTTC. Translated, it gives CASSIPVAGRFSEQYF.